These 5 T cell receptor beta chains were sequenced from one sample in a study of blood T cell repertoires in COVID-19. Clones were read by immunoSEQ multiplex PCR, and TCRdb kept only the in-frame ones, dropping some. The table includes over 85,000 clones, roughly 85% detected once. What was sequenced was peripheral blood. These receptor sequences come from a man aged 80 or over with acute or convalescent COVID-19.

This chain connects TRBV27 to TRBJ1-5, with D possibly matching TRBD1 (6 bases). The germline CDR1 and CDR2 sequences are MNHEY and SMNVEV (reference sequence). The CDR3 has 14 amino acids. Trimming pared 5 bases from V and 7 bases from J, leaving 15 bases between. CDR3 residues: CASSATRGYQPQHF. DNA of the CDR3: TGTGCCAGCAGTGCCACAAGGGGGTACCAGCCCCAGCATTTT.

This clone was recorded a few times. In DNA, the CDR3 is TGTGCCAGTAGTCCGGGACAGGGGTTTGCTGGGGCCAACGTCCTGACTTTC. Translation: CASSPGQGFAGANVLTF. The V gene is TRBV19, the J gene TRBJ2-6, with 10 bases aligning to TRBD1. The V gene's germline CDR1 is LNHDA and CDR2 SQIVND (reference sequence). The J segment lost 2 bases and the V segment lost 5 bases, leaving 6 bases of the junction unmatched. This CDR3 has 17 amino acids. The complete variable domain, with remaining parts taken from reference TRBV19 and TRBJ2-6, reads DGGITQSPKYLFRKEGQNVTLSCEQNLNHDAMYWYRQDPGQGLRLIYYSQIVNDFQKGDIAEGYSVSREKKESFPLTVTSAQKNPTAFYLCASSPGQGFAGANVLTFGAGSRLTVL.

This clone was observed a handful of times. The chain links TRBV7-9 to TRBJ2-3; perhaps TRBD1 as D (5 bases). V lost 1 base to trimming and J lost 4 bases, with 12 bases between them. CDR3 size: 15 residues. Germline V CDR1 and CDR2: SEHNR, FQNEAQ (reference sequence). The chain's CDR3 is CASSLDTTVSDTQYF. CDR3 coding DNA: TGTGCCAGCAGCTTAGATACGACAGTTTCAGATACGCAGTATTTT.

V gene TRBV6-2 or TRBV6-3 combines with J gene TRBJ2-2; D possibly corresponds to TRBD1 (5 bases). Germline V CDR1 and CDR2: MNHEY, SVGEGT. The V and J ends lost 5 bases and 5 bases respectively, with 15 bases between them. The CDR3 has 15 residues. This chain's CDR3 is CASSKTQQGTGELFF. As DNA, the CDR3 is TGTGCCAGCAGTAAGACCCAGCAGGGAACCGGGGAGCTGTTTTTT.

The chain combines TRBV3-1 (or the pseudogene TRBV3-2) with TRBJ2-1; 8 nucleotides agree with TRBD1. CDR3 length equals 12 residues. CDR1 and CDR2 (germline): LGHDT, YNNKEL (reference sequence). After removal of 4 bases from V and 7 bases from J, the junction contained 0 bases not matched to a gene. CDR3 amino acids: CASSRTGNEQFF. The CDR3 DNA sequence: TGTGCCAGCAGCCGGACAGGGAATGAGCAGTTCTTC.